Below, 11 T cell receptor beta chains from the same sample are listed, as sequenced in a study of T cells after yellow fever vaccination. TCRdb used MiXCR to reprocess the 5' RACE reads, holding one entry per CDR3 protein. The sample comprises around 65,000 distinct CDR3 sequences, approximately 5% of which are singletons, and around 2.2% rests with the top ten. Sequences were derived from CD4+ T cells sorted from PBMCs, sampled about 2 weeks after the first yellow fever vaccination. The origin of the receptors is a man between 18 and 29 years old who received the YFV17D yellow fever vaccine.

This clonotype was counted ten times or more. The chain links TRBV18 to TRBJ1-3; tentative D call: TRBD1 (5 bases). The CDR3 consists of 14 residues. Trimming shortened V by 3 bases and J by 3 bases, and 9 bases separated the two germline ends. CDR1 KGHSH and CDR2 LQKENI come from the germline V gene. The CDR3 DNA follows: TGTGCCAGCTCACCTGACAGCCGTGGAAACACCATATATTTT. Its protein is CASSPDSRGNTIYF. Variable domain in full (rest from reference TRBV18 and TRBJ1-3): NAGVMQNPRHLVRRRGQEARLRCSPMKGHSHVYWYRQLPEEGLKFMVYLQKENIIDESGMPKERFSAEFPKEGPSILRIQQVVRGDSAAYFCASSPDSRGNTIYFGEGSWLTVV.

This clonotype was detected ten times or more. This chain uses TRBV12-3 or TRBV12-4 with TRBJ1-1, with D perhaps matching TRBD1 (5 bases). The CDR3 loop spans 12 amino acids. Between the trimmed V and J ends, which lost 2 bases and 7 bases, there was a span of 8 bases. The CDR3 sequence is CASSLQGIEAFF. CDR3 coding DNA: TGTGCCAGCAGTTTACAGGGTATTGAAGCTTTCTTT.

This clonotype was found many times. V and J are TRBV20-1 and TRBJ2-7, with 14 positions matching TRBD2. There are 18 residues in the CDR3. Trimming took 5 bases from V and 1 from J; bases not matched to a gene: 13. Germline V gene sequence: CDR1 DFQATT, CDR2 SNEGSKA (reference sequence). Here the CDR3 reads CSASRTSGGPQTSYEQYF. CDR3 DNA sequence: TGCAGTGCTTCCCGGACTAGCGGGGGGCCCCAGACGTCCTACGAGCAGTACTTC.

This clonotype was detected ten times or more. The CDR3 is CASSRDNNSPLHF. The CDR3 DNA follows: TGTGCCAGCAGCCGGGACAATAATTCACCCCTCCACTTT. The chain couples TRBV7-9 to TRBJ1-6, with a possible D match to TRBD1 (6 bases). This CDR3 has 13 amino acids. Trimming pared 5 bases from V and 5 bases from J, leaving 7 bases between. The germline V gene encodes CDR1 SEHNR and CDR2 FQNEAQ (reference sequence). Variable domain in full (rest from reference TRBV7-9 and TRBJ1-6): DTGVSQNPRHKITKRGQNVTFRCDPISEHNRLYWYRQTLGQGPEFLTYFQNEAQLEKSRLLSDRFSAERPKGSFSTLEIQRTEQGDSAMYLCASSRDNNSPLHFGNGTRLTVT.

In its sample, this clonotype was seen many times. The rearrangement links TRBV12-3 or TRBV12-4 to TRBJ1-5, with D uncertain. V was clipped by 0 bases and J by 6 bases, with 9 bases between them. This CDR3 spans 14 amino acids. CDR3 DNA: TGTGCCAGCAGTTTAGCGCTTGAAGGTCAGCCCCAGCATTTT. Translation: CASSLALEGQPQHF.

This clonotype was observed many times. The chain joins TRBV5-1 to TRBJ1-1; D remains unclear. Germline V lookup: CDR1 SGHRS, CDR2 YFSETQ. V was shortened by 4 bases and J by 0 bases, with 7 bases between the two germline ends. CDR3 length: 13 residues. The CDR3: CASSMRLNTEAFF. CDR3 DNA: TGCGCCAGCAGCATGAGATTGAACACTGAAGCTTTCTTT.

Many counts were recorded for this clonotype. The V call is TRBV7-8, the J call TRBJ1-4; 8 nucleotides agree with TRBD1. Per germline, CDR1 SGHVS and CDR2 FQNEAQ. This CDR3 is built from 14 residues. V dropped 3 bases and J dropped 11; count of bases not matched to a gene: 8. The CDR3 loop is CASSLTQGARKLFF. Written as DNA, the CDR3 is TGTGCCAGCAGCTTGACTCAGGGGGCGAGGAAACTGTTTTTT.

This clonotype appeared many times. The chain recombines TRBV11-2 with TRBJ1-3; D ambiguous. The CDR3 covers 14 residues. The V end was cut by 5 bases, the J end by 3 bases, with 11 bases between. Germline V gene lookup returns CDR1 SGHAT and CDR2 FQNNGV. CDR3 region: CASSGHTVGNTIYF. CDR3 DNA: TGTGCCAGCAGCGGCCACACAGTTGGAAACACCATATATTTT.

This clonotype has ten or more counts. V and J are TRBV3-1 and TRBJ2-5, with D hard to call. CDR1 and CDR2 from the germline V gene are LGHDT and YNNKEL (reference sequence). The V end was cut by 0 bases, the J end by 5 bases, with 10 bases between. The length of the CDR3 is 14 residues. The CDR3 bases are TGTGCCAGCAGCCAAGATATCATGATCGAGACCCAGTACTTC. It is translated as CASSQDIMIETQYF.

This clonotype was counted many times. The V gene is TRBV24-1, the J gene TRBJ2-1; 7 bases match TRBD1. Germline V gives CDR1 KGHDR, CDR2 SFDVKD. J lost 6 bases, V lost 3 bases, and 7 bases had no gene match. This CDR3 is built from 15 residues. CDR3 loop: CATSDTTRDSNEQFF. Here the CDR3 DNA reads TGTGCCACCAGTGATACTACTCGGGACAGCAATGAGCAGTTCTTC.

This clonotype occurred a few times. The chain recombines TRBV5-6 with TRBJ2-3; 8 bases fit TRBD2. The CDR3 is 15 amino acids. Germline CDR1 SGHDT, CDR2 YYEEEE. V was pared by 4 bases and J by 3 bases, with 7 bases of the junction left unmatched. Here the CDR3 reads CASSRRTSKTDTQYF. CDR3 in DNA: TGTGCCAGCAGCCGGAGGACTAGCAAGACAGATACGCAGTATTTT.